The clone carrying this TCR beta chain was picked up a small number of times. The target antigen is unknown. TCRdb fed the RACE reads into MiXCR, producing one record per CDR3 protein. Seen here are approximately 350,000 distinct CDR3 sequences, about 6.9% observed once, and the top ten hold roughly 5.4%. These data belong to a study of human T cells and chemical hapten exposure. Study-wide context: Per-sample TCR yield variation was attributed mainly to small pooled library volume differences.

Indicated time point: patch test 2, 6 weeks after DPC sensitization. Treatment meaning: therapeutic diphenylcyclopropenone sensitization with weekly scalp DPC. In every case, blood was obtained before the patch test was applied. Non-pregnant alopecia patients aged 18 to 70, suitable for DPC therapy. Whole-study findings and limits: TCRs exceeding 1 in 1000 frequency stayed unchanged with DPC sensitization.

CDR3 size: 14 residues. Germline CDR1 and CDR2: SGHAT and FQNNGV. Trimming stripped 3 bases from V and 3 bases from J, with 11 bases between. The sample consisted of whole blood, taken in connection with sensitization to the hapten diphenylcyclopropenone (DPC). The source of this sequence is a woman aged 18-29 years with alopecia areata. Some clones in this sample may be carry-over from other donors' samples. This chain connects TRBV11-2 to TRBJ1-1, with a tentative D call TRBD1 (6 bases). The CDR3: CASSFEGVYTEAFF. The CDR3 DNA reads TGTGCCAGCAGCTTTGAGGGGGTCTACACTGAAGCTTTCTTT.